The clone carrying this T cell receptor beta chain occurred a few times. The ends lost 7 bases at V and 0 bases at J; junction bases unmatched: 4. The length of the CDR3 is 15 residues. The germline CDR1 and CDR2 sequences are SNHLY and FYNNEI. TCRdb re-analysed the 5' RACE reads in MiXCR, keeping a single row per CDR3 protein. The sample shows 200,000 to 250,000 distinct CDR3 sequences, roughly 12% of them seen only once. The data are from a study of identical twins. These same data were also listed under a study on yellow fever vaccine responses in identical twins.

The source of this sequence is a woman aged 18-35 years in good health. This chain connects TRBV2 to TRBJ2-2; 8 bases are shared with TRBD1. Source material: memory (CD45RO+) T cells sorted from blood. CDR3 DNA: TGTGCCAGCACCCCGACAGGGGCGAACACCGGGGAGCTGTTTTTT. Amino acids: CASTPTGANTGELFF. Variable domain in full (rest from reference TRBV2 and TRBJ2-2): EPEVTQTPSHQVTQMGQEVILRCVPISNHLYFYWYRQILGQKVEFLVSFYNNEISEKSEIFDDQFSVERPDGSNFTLKIRSTKLEDSAMYFCASTPTGANTGELFFGEGSRLTVL.